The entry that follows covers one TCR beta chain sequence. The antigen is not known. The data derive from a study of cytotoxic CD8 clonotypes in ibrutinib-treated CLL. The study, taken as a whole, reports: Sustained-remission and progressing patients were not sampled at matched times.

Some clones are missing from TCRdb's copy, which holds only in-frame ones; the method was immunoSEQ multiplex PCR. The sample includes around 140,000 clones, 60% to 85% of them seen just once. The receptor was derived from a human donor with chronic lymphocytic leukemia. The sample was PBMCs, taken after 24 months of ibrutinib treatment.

The CDR3 spells CASSQDPGSGTDGTGELFF. As DNA, the CDR3 is TGCGCCAGCAGCCAAGATCCGGGTAGCGGAACCGATGGCACCGGGGAGCTGTTTTTT. The chain employs TRBV4-3 and TRBJ2-2; tentatively, D is TRBD2 (6 bases). Trimming took 0 bases from V and 4 from J, leaving 21 bases between them. This CDR3 is 19 amino acids long. In germline, CDR1 is LGHNA, CDR2 YSLEER.